This T cell receptor (beta chain) was captured in a study of Ad26.COV2.S vaccination and SARS-CoV-2 variants. This clone was counted only a few times. Its cognate antigen is unknown. Sequenced by immunoSEQ multiplex PCR; TCRdb stores in-frame clones only, minus some. The sample includes some 180,000 clones, around nine tenths of them seen just once. The V gene lost 0 bases and the J gene lost 6 bases, with 8 bases spanning the gap. This CDR3 is built from 13 residues. Study-level findings and limits: Higher spike-specific TCR breadth was found in vaccine recipients than in placebo recipients. Non-spike TCR breadth was similar in vaccine and placebo recipients.

The input for sequencing was peripheral blood, taken after recovery from COVID-19. The rearrangement joins TRBV12-3 or TRBV12-4 to TRBJ1-1, with D hard to call. The clonotype originates from a human donor who had recovered from COVID-19. This chain's CDR3 is CASSLAFGPEAFF. The CDR3 nucleotides read TGTGCCAGCAGTTTAGCGTTCGGCCCTGAAGCTTTCTTT.